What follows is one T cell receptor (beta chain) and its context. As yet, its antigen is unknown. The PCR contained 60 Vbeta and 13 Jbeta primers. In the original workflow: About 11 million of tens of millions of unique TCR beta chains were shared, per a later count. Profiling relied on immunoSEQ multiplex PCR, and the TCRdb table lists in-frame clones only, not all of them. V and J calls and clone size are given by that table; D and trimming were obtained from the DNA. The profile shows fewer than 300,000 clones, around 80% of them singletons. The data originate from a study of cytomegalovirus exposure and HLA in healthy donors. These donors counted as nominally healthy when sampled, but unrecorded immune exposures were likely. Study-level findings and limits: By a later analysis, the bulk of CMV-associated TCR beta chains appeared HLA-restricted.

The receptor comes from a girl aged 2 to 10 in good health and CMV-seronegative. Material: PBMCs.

This CDR3 is CASSKIVREAEAFF. The CDR3 DNA reads TGTGCCAGCAGCAAAATAGTCAGGGAGGCTGAAGCTTTCTTT. This sequence joins TRBV11-1 and TRBJ1-1; TRBD1 is a possible D gene (5 bases). This CDR3 is built from 14 residues. Per the germline V gene, CDR1 is SGHAT and CDR2 is FQDESV (reference sequence). V gave up 5 bases and J gave up 6 bases, with 16 bases separating them.